This TCR beta chain was observed in a study of T cell changes during pregnancy in multiple sclerosis. Relative to its sample, this clone is medium-sized (0.01 to 0.1%). The CDR3 is made up of 15 amino acids. Trimming stripped 6 bases from V and 5 bases from J, with 19 bases between. Germline CDR1 reads SNHLY; CDR2 reads FYNNEI. Measured with immunoSEQ multiplex PCR; TCRdb has only the in-frame clones, and not every one. This table has 20,000 to 25,000 clones, about 82% appearing once. The material sequenced was CD8+ T cells from peripheral blood mononuclear cells, taken in the first trimester of pregnancy. This clonotype originated in a female donor in good health, enrolled as a control in a pregnancy study. The chain carries TRBV2 and TRBJ1-2, with TRBD1 as a possible D gene (5 bases). Written as DNA, the CDR3 is TGTGCCAGCAGATCAATTGAGGGTGGGGGGTATGGCTACACCTTC. Translation gives CASRSIEGGGYGYTF.